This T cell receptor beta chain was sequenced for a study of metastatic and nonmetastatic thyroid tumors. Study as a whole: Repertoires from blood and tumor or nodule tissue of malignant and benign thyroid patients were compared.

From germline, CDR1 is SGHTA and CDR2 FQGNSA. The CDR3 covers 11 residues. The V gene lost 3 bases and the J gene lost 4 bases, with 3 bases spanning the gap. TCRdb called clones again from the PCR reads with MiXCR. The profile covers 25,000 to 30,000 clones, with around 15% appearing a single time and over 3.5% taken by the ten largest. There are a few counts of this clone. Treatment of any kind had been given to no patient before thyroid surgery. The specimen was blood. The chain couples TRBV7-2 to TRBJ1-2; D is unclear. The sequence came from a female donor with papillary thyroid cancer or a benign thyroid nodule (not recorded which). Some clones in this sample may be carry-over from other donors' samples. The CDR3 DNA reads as TGTGCCAGCAGCTTCTTCTATGGCTACACCTTC. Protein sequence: CASSFFYGYTF.